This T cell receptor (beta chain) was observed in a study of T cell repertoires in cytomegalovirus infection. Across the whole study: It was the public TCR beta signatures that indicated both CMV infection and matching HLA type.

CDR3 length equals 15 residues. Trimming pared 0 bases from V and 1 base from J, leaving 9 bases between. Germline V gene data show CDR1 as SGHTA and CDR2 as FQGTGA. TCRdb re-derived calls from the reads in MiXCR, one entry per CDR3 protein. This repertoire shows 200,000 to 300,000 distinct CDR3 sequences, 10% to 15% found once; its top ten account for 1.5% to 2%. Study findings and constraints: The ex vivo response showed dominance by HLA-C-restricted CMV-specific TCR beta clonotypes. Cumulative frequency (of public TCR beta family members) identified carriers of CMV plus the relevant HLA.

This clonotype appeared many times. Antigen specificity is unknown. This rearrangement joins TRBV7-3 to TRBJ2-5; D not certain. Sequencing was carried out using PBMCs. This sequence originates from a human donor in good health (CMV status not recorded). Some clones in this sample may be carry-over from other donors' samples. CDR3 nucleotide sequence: TGTGCCAGCAGCTTAACAGGGTCCTTCCAAGAGACCCAGTACTTC. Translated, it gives CASSLTGSFQETQYF.